This T cell receptor beta chain is drawn from a study of blood T cells in healthy people across ages (dated by TCRdb to 2013 to 2016). Looking at the study overall: In model experiments, roughly one uniquely barcoded TCR beta cDNA molecule per two T cells was captured by template switching. The study measured age-related changes in TCR beta repertoire diversity using deep sequencing normalized with unique cDNA molecular identifiers. Four age groups were formed from the donors: young (average roughly 16 years), middle-aged (approximately 42), aged (under 70) and long-lived (about 80). Donors of different ages were randomly distributed across sequencing lanes to avoid experimental bias. Two additional independent replicas of 1 million unique cDNA reads from the same blood draw were analyzed for two donors (one aged 18 to 30 and one aged 80 or older).

As regards this clonotype: The specificity of this receptor is unknown. Qualities for individual bases were not recorded, and no much larger clone is one base off.

The library relied on 5' RACE. The listed sequencing device is Illumina HiSeq 2500. A second PCR of 7 to 11 cycles was performed with a sample-barcoded 5' primer and a J-beta primer mix. Each TCR beta cDNA molecule received a unique molecular identifier from a template-switch 5' adaptor carrying 12 random nucleotides. At least 2.5 million CDR3-containing paired-end reads were obtained from each sample. First-strand cDNA synthesis was performed from all RNA using the Mint cDNA synthesis kit, with priming by a TRBC-specific oligonucleotide. Following uracil-DNA glycosylase treatment, all cDNA underwent a first 18-cycle PCR with the universal primers M1SS and BC2_uni_R. The original methods were these. Each sample was normalized by randomly selecting 1 million high-quality reads, each carrying a distinct molecular identifier. Instead of being binned into consensus sequences, reads with shared molecular identifiers were discarded. MiTCR, run with a Q25 quality threshold and the strictest error-elimination algorithm, handled CDR3 identification, clonotype clustering and error correction. Lower-bound total TCR beta diversity was estimated with a nonparametric unseen species model using Euler transformation. The public reads were quality trimmed at Q25 with fastp and then assembled into clones with MiXCR by TCRdb, keeping productive beta chains. Under each unique CDR3 protein, matching rows form one entry showing the most common genes and DNA. These V and J calls are TCRdb output, not the study's own analysis. In all, the sample holds about 570,000 distinct CDR3 sequences, and 25% to 30% of those were seen once. Around a sixth of the sample rests with the top ten.

Beyond this particular receptor, the publication reports: Compared with the aged group, the long-lived group had more naive CD4+ T cells, fewer expanded clones and increased TCR diversity, suggesting age selection. There was a strong correlation between observed TCR beta diversity and the percentage of naive T cells measured by flow cytometry. Observed TCR beta diversity per million T cells fell roughly linearly with age, and a significant reduction was already apparent by age roughly 40. Donor CMV infection status was unknown, potentially confounding age-related changes in expanded clonotypes. Bulk unsorted PBMC profiling prevented conclusive comparison of naive and antigen-experienced compartments. Estimates of total diversity based on one million sequenced T cells were considered lower bounds and underestimates.

The donors were 40 or so Caucasian individuals from Russia, aged roughly 6 to 90 years, who were systemically healthy. Around 9.9 milliliters of peripheral blood were collected from each donor into EDTA-treated Vacutainer tubes. Ficoll-Paque density-gradient centrifugation was used to isolate PBMCs, with at least 6.5 million per sample. Total RNA was extracted from PBMCs with Trizol reagent, with at least 6 micrograms obtained per sample. Naive CD45RAhigh/CD27high T cell percentages were measured by flow cytometry on a PBMC aliquot from every donor. Sequences DFQATT (CDR1) and SNEGSKA (CDR2) are obtained from the germline V gene (reference sequence). From the cysteine up to the phenylalanine, the CDR3 has a length of 13 residues. CDR3 DNA is the only sequence kept; it has 39 bases, read in frame from the first base.

The source is a woman between 65 and 79 years old in good health. The rearrangement joined TRBV20-1 to TRBJ2-5; the D gene is not confidently resolved. TRBJ2-1 explains the end of the DNA better; the J call may be wrong. Sequenced: blood. Read as DNA, the sequence is TGCAGTGCTATCCCGCAGGCTTACAATGAGCAGTTCTTC. This gives the protein CSAIPQAYNEQFF.